One and the same sample provided the 3 T cell receptor beta chains below, sequenced in a study of blood T cell repertoires in COVID-19. Produced via immunoSEQ multiplex PCR; TCRdb's table is partial and in-frame only. The repertoire holds some 56,000 clones, with roughly 86% as singletons. Specimen: peripheral blood. Receptors were obtained from a woman aged 80 or over with acute or convalescent COVID-19.

The V gene is TRBV6-5, the J gene TRBJ1-5; TRBD1 matches 11 bases. Germline V gene data show CDR1 as MNHEY and CDR2 as SVGAGI. The CDR3 has 14 amino acids. The V and J ends lost 8 bases and 4 bases, in that order; junction bases with no gene match: 4. CDR3 bases: TGTGCCAGCCAGGACAGGGGGCGGAATCAGCCCCAGCATTTT. This sequence encodes CASQDRGRNQPQHF.

The chain carries TRBV18 and TRBJ1-4, with D unresolved. From germline, CDR1 is KGHSH and CDR2 LQKENI. The CDR3 contains 14 residues. Deletions cut 1 base from V and 8 bases from J, with 11 bases between. DNA of the CDR3: TGTGCCAGCTCACCACAACGGTCCGAAGAAAAACTGTTTTTT. It yields the protein CASSPQRSEEKLFF. Filled out from reference TRBV18 and TRBJ1-4, the complete variable domain reads NAGVMQNPRHLVRRRGQEARLRCSPMKGHSHVYWYRQLPEEGLKFMVYLQKENIIDESGMPKERFSAEFPKEGPSILRIQQVVRGDSAAYFCASSPQRSEEKLFFGSGTQLSVL.

The chain couples TRBV19 to TRBJ2-7; possibly TRBD2 for D (5 bases). Trimming cost V 6 bases and J 6 bases, with 18 bases left between them. CDR3 length: 14 residues. CDR1 and CDR2 from the germline V gene are LNHDA and SQIVND (reference sequence). The DNA of the CDR3 is TGTGCCAGTAGCAGACTCGGGGTTTCGGGCGAGCAGTACTTC. Translating it yields CASSRLGVSGEQYF.